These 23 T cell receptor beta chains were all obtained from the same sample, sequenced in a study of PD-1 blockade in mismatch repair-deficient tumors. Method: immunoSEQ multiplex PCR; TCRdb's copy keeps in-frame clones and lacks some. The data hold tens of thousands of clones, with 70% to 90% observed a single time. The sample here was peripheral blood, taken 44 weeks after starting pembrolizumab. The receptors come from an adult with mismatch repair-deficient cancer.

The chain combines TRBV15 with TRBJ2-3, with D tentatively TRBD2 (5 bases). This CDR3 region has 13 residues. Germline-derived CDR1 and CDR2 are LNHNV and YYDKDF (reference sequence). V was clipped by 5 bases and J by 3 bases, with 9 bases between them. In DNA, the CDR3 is TGTGCCACCAGCTTACCGGGGACAGATACGCAGTATTTT. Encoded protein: CATSLPGTDTQYF.

Written as DNA, the CDR3 is TGTGCCAGCAGCCGACAGGCTGAAGCTTTCTTT. This encodes CASSRQAEAFF. The V call is TRBV5-6, the J call TRBJ1-1; D might be TRBD1 (6 bases). V was pared by 4 bases and J by 6 bases, with 7 bases between. Germline CDR1 SGHDT, CDR2 YYEEEE. The CDR3 covers 11 residues.

CDR3 in DNA: TGTGCCAGCAGCGGTGAGGGGGCGCGGTATGGCTACACCTTC. Its translation is CASSGEGARYGYTF. The genes are TRBV7-9 and TRBJ1-2, with 7 bases lining up with TRBD1. Germline V gives CDR1 SEHNR, CDR2 FQNEAQ (reference sequence). The CDR3 sequence is 14 residues long. V shed 5 bases and J 5 bases; nucleotides not matched to a gene: 8.

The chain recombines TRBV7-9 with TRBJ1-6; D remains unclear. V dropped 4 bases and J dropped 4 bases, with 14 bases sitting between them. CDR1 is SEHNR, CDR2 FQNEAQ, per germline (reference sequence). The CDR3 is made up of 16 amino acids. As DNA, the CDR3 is TGTGCCAGCAGCTCGTTGGACTTAATTTATAATTCACCCCTCCACTTT. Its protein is CASSSLDLIYNSPLHF.

DNA for the CDR3: TGTGCCAGCACGAAGGCGGGACAGCCTGGGGAAAAACTGTTTTTT. It specifies CASTKAGQPGEKLFF. This chain uses TRBV6-1 with TRBJ1-4; the match to TRBD1 covers 7 bases. After removal of 7 bases from V and 8 bases from J, the junction contained 13 bases not matched to a gene. Per the germline V gene, CDR1 is MNHNS and CDR2 is SASEGT. This CDR3 comprises 15 residues.

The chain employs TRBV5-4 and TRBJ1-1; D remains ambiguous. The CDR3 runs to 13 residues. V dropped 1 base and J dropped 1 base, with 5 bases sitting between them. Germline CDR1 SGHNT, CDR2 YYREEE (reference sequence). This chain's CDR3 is CASSLTANTEAFF. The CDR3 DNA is TGTGCCAGCAGCTTGACCGCGAACACTGAAGCTTTCTTT.

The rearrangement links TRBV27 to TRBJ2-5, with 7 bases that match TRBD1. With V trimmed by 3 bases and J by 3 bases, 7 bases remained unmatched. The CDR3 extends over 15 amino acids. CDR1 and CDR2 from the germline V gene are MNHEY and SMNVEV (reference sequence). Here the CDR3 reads CASSLRGRLEETQYF. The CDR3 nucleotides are TGTGCCAGCAGTTTGAGGGGGCGGTTGGAAGAGACCCAGTACTTC.

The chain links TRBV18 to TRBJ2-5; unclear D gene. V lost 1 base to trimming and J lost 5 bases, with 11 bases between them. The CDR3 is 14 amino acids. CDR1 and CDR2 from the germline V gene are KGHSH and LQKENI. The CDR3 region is CASSPLSRPETQYF. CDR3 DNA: TGTGCCAGCTCACCACTTTCTCGTCCGGAGACCCAGTACTTC. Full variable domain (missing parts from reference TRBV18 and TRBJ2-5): NAGVMQNPRHLVRRRGQEARLRCSPMKGHSHVYWYRQLPEEGLKFMVYLQKENIIDESGMPKERFSAEFPKEGPSILRIQQVVRGDSAAYFCASSPLSRPETQYFGPGTRLLVL.

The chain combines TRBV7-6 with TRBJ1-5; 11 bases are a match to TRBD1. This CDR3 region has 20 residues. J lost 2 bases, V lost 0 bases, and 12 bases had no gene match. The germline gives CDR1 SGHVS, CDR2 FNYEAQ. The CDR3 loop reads CASSLALSDRGLKGNQPQHF. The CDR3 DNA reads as TGTGCCAGCAGCTTAGCGTTATCGGACAGGGGGCTTAAGGGCAATCAGCCCCAGCATTTT.

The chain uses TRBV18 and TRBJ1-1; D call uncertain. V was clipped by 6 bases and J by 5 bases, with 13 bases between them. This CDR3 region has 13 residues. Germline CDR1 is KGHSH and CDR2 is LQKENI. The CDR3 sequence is CASSTDRGTEAFF. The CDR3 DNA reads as TGTGCCAGCTCTACGGACCGTGGGACTGAAGCTTTCTTT.

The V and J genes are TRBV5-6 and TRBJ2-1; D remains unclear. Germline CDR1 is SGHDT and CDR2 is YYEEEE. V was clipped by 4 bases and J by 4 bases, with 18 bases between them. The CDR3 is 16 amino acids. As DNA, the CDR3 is TGTGCCAGCAGCGAGAGAGGCCTAATTTTATACAATGAGCAGTTCTTC. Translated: CASSERGLILYNEQFF.

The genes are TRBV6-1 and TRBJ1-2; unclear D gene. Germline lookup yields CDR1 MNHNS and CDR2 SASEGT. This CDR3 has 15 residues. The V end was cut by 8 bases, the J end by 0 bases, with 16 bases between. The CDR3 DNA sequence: TGTGCCAGCCAGTTCACATTAAAAGCTAACTATGGCTACACCTTC. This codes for CASQFTLKANYGYTF.

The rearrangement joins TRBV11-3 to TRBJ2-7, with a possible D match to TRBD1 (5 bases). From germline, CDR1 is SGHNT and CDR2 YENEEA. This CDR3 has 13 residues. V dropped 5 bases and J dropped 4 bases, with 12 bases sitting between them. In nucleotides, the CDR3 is TGTGCCAGCAGCCTAGGGGCGGAATACGAGCAGTACTTC. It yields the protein CASSLGAEYEQYF.

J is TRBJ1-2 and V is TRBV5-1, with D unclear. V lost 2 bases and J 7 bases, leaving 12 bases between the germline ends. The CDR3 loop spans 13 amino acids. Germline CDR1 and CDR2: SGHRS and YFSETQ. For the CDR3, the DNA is TGCGCCAGCAGCTTTACGGCCGGGAGTGGCTACACCTTC. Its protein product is CASSFTAGSGYTF.

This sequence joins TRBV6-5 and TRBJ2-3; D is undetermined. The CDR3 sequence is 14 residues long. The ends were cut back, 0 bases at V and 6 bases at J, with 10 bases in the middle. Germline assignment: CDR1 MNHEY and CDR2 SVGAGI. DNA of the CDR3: TGTGCCAGCAGTTACTCGAGCCAGGCCGATACGCAGTATTTT. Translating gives CASSYSSQADTQYF.

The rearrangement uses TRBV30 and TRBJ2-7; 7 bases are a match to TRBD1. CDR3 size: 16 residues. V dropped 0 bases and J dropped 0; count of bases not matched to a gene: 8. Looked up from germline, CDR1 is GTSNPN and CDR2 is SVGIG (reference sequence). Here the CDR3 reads CAWSVILWDSSYEQYF. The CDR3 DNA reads TGTGCCTGGAGTGTAATCTTGTGGGACAGCTCCTACGAGCAGTACTTC.

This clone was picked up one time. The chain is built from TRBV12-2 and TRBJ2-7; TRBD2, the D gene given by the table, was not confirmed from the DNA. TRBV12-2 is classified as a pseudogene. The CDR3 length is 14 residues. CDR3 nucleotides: TGTGCAAGTCGCTCGGGACTAGCCACCTACGAGCAGTACTTC. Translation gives CASRSGLATYEQYF.

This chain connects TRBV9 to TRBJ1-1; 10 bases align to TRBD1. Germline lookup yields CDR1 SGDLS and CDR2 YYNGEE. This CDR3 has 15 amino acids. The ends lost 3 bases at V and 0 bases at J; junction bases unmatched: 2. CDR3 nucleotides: TGTGCCAGCAGCGGGGGACAGGGGCTGAACACTGAAGCTTTCTTT. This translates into CASSGGQGLNTEAFF.

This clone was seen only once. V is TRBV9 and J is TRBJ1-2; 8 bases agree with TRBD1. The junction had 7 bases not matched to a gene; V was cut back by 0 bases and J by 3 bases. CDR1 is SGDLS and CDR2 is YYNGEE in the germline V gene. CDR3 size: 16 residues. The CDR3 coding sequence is TGTGCCAGCAGCGTAGCTCTAGGACAGGGTTACTATGGCTACACCTTC. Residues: CASSVALGQGYYGYTF.

The CDR3 loop is CSVRGTLSYEQYF. CDR3 bases: TGCAGCGTTCGGGGGACCCTCTCCTACGAGCAGTACTTC. The chain links TRBV29-1 to TRBJ2-7; D might be TRBD2 (6 bases). The germline V gene has CDR1 SQVTM and CDR2 ANQGSEA. The CDR3 runs to 13 residues. The germline V and J ends were trimmed by 5 bases and 0 bases, with 11 bases remaining between them.

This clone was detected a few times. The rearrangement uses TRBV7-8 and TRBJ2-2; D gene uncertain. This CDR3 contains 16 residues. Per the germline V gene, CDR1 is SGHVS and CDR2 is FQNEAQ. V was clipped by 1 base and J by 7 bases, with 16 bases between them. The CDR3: CASSLVARWSIGELFF. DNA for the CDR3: TGTGCCAGCAGCTTAGTTGCCAGATGGAGTATCGGGGAGCTGTTTTTT.

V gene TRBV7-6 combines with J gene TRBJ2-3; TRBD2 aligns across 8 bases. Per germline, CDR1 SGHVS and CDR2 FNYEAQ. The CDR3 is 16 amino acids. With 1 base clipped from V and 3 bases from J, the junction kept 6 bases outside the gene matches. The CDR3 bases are TGTGCCAGCAGCTTAGAGAGCGGGAGATCAACAGATACGCAGTATTTT. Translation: CASSLESGRSTDTQYF.

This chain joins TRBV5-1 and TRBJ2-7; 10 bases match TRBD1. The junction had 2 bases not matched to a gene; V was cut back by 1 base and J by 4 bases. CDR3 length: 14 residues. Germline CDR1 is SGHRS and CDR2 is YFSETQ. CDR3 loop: CASSLSGQGYEQYF. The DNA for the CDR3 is TGCGCCAGCAGCTTGTCGGGACAGGGGTACGAGCAGTACTTC.